This T cell receptor beta chain was captured in a study of OX40 agonist ivuxolimab in advanced cancers. Study as a whole: Averaging roughly 60 years in age, with a range of about 23 to 85, the cohort was 82.7% male.

Sequenced by immunoSEQ multiplex PCR; TCRdb stores in-frame clones only, minus some. The table has nearly 60,000 clones, 80% to 90% seen once. Trimming left V 0 bases short and J 0 bases short, with 13 bases between. From germline, CDR1 is SGHRS and CDR2 YFSETQ. The CDR3 extends over 17 amino acids. This material consisted of CD4+ or CD8+ T cells sorted from blood, taken in a trial of the OX40 agonist ivuxolimab. The chain has TRBV5-1 and TRBJ2-1; no reliable D call. The sequence derives from an adult with an advanced solid tumor such as melanoma, head and neck, liver or kidney cancer. Here the CDR3 reads CASSLGVGLSSYNEQFF. The CDR3 bases are TGCGCCAGCAGCTTGGGTGTAGGGCTAAGCTCCTACAATGAGCAGTTCTTC. Full variable domain (remainder filled in from reference TRBV5-1 and TRBJ2-1): KAGVTQTPRYLIKTRGQQVTLSCSPISGHRSVSWYQQTPGQGLQFLFEYFSETQRNKGNFPGRFSGRQFSNSRSEMNVSTLELGDSALYLCASSLGVGLSSYNEQFFGPGTRLTVL.